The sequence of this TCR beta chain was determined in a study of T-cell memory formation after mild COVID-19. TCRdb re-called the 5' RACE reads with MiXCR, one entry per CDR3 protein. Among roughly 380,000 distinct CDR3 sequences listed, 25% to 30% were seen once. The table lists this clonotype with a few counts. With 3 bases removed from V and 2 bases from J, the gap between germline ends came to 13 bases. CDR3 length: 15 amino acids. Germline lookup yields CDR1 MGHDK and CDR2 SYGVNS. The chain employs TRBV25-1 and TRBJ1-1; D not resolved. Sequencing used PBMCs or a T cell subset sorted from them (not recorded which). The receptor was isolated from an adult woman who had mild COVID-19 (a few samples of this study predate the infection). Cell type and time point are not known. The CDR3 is CASSDAGRENTEAFF. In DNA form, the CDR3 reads TGTGCCAGCAGTGATGCAGGCCGGGAAAACACTGAAGCTTTCTTT.